This TCR beta chain comes out of a study of cytomegalovirus exposure and HLA in healthy donors. This clone was counted once. Germline V gene sequence: CDR1 SQVTM, CDR2 ANQGSEA. The CDR3 length is 16 residues. V lost 0 bases, J lost 5 bases, and 20 bases lay in between. Use of 60 Vbeta and 13 Jbeta primers characterized the PCR. Measured with immunoSEQ multiplex PCR; TCRdb has only the in-frame clones, and not every one. The sample lists roughly 99,000 clones; roughly 72% were seen once. The sample comprised PBMCs. The sequence was collected from a young man in good health and CMV-seronegative. This chain joins TRBV29-1 and TRBJ2-7, with D possibly TRBD2 on 5 matching bases. The CDR3 loop reads CSVEDSGSSPGHEQYF. The CDR3 DNA is TGCAGCGTTGAAGATTCGGGGTCTAGCCCCGGGCACGAGCAGTACTTC.